What follows describes a single T cell receptor (beta chain). Its antigen target is currently unknown. The data were taken from a study of T cells expressing NK-cell markers (dated by TCRdb to between 2020 and 2021). With regard to the full study: Eight donors provided sorted CD3+CD56+NKG2C+, CD3+CD56+NKG2C- and CD3+CD56-NKG2C+ T-cell subsets, whose TCR beta-chain repertoires were profiled. Seven of the eight sequenced donors were HCMV-seropositive and one was HCMV-seronegative. All eight donors whose samples were sequenced were randomly selected healthy volunteers, three of them men and five women. Sequencing of the libraries produced 2 x 150 bp reads on Illumina HiSeq 2000/2500, MiSeq or NextSeq. General study outcomes and caveats: Those dominant clonotypes were again the most abundant among CD3+CD56-NKG2C+ cells in a few donors, at roughly 25-65%. In roughly 6 donors, the dominant CD3+CD56+NKG2C+ clonotypes ranked among the top 10 CD8+ clonotypes, making up 1.0-7.0% of CD8+ T cells. Whether the expanded NKG2C-expressing T cell clones were specific for HCMV antigens remained unclear.

The sequencer was an Illumina HiSeq 2000. The TCR beta cDNA libraries were made using 5'RACE template switching, a step that added both a universal primer site and unique molecular identifiers. cDNA synthesis was primed from the TCR beta constant segment and was followed by two successive PCR amplification steps. As for how the authors treated the data: MIGEC was used to demultiplex reads and group reads by UMI, and MiTCR was used to assemble and quantify clonotypes. To exclude erroneous sequences, any TCR cDNA sequence not supported by at least two reads was discarded. The tcR package was used for downstream repertoire analysis, with clonotypes matched between fractions based on CDR3 nucleotide sequence plus V segment. VDJmatch was used to annotate antigen specificity against VDJdb, with one amino acid substitution allowed in CDR3. TCRdb reprocessed the reads and lists each CDR3 protein sequence as a single entry, with no DNA. TCRdb's processing, not the study's, gives the V and J calls here. This specimen's table enumerates roughly 280,000 distinct CDR3 sequences. The ten top clones hold 0.39% of the sample.

To determine HCMV serostatus, a commercial ELISA kit was used to detect HCMV-specific IgG in serum. Peripheral blood mononuclear cells were isolated from blood by Ficoll density gradient centrifugation. Taken from cysteine to phenylalanine, the CDR3 has 13 residues. The nucleotide record is missing. Recombination joined TRBV21-1 with TRBJ2-3. TRBV21-1 counts as a pseudogene. This TCR came from a man in his late teens or twenties in good health. Donor details come from another sample of the same person, matched by shared clones. Sequencing input: blood T cells: a sorted CD56 or NKG2C T cell subset, CD4+ or CD8+ T cells, or bulk PBMC T cells (not recorded which). The CDR3 is CARFQGGVDTQYF.